The 4 T cell receptor beta chains below were found in one sample sequenced in a study of T cells in Graves' hyperthyroidism and ophthalmopathy (dated by TCRdb to between 2018 and 2021). Library creation used multiplex PCR. Sequencing took place on an Illumina HiSeq 2000. The TCR beta CDR3 regions were amplified from the RNA transcripts. The TCR CDR3 was subjected to a first round of RT-PCR using the HTBI primer set and the Qiagen OneStep RT-PCR kit. The public reads were reprocessed in TCRdb via fastp at Q25 and MiXCR, keeping in-frame beta chains. Each entry is one CDR3 protein sequence, shown with its most common DNA and genes. The sample table holds about 500,000 distinct CDR3 sequences, of which around an eighth were seen once. The top ten hold less than 20% of the sample. The sequenced sample was blood. All receptors come from a woman aged 18-29 years with Graves' hyperthyroidism.

This rearrangement joins TRBV19 to TRBJ1-5, with D perhaps TRBD1 (5 bases). The length of the CDR3 is 14 residues. With 7 bases removed from V and 7 bases from J, the gap between germline ends came to 17 bases. Looked up from germline, CDR1 is LNHDA and CDR2 is SQIVND (reference sequence). CDR3 nucleotide sequence: TGTGCCAGTACCTCGCTCCCAGACAGCCAGCCCCAGCATTTT. Amino acid sequence: CASTSLPDSQPQHF.

The J gene is TRBJ2-7, the V gene TRBV20-1, with no clear D. V was cut by 6 bases and J by 4 bases, with 13 bases left in between. CDR3 length equals 12 residues. Germline V gene sequence: CDR1 DFQATT, CDR2 SNEGSKA (reference sequence). This CDR3 is CSATGRQYEQYF. For the CDR3, the DNA is TGCAGTGCGACCGGACGTCAGTACGAGCAGTACTTC.

As for this clonotype: Just one base apart from a much larger clone, this may be a read error. The CDR3 DNA sequence: TGTGCCAGCAAGATGACAGGGGAGACATCTGAAGCTTTCTTT. Protein sequence: CASKMTGETSEAFF. The rearrangement uses TRBV6-1 and TRBJ1-1; 8 bases line up with TRBD1. This CDR3 has 14 amino acids. CDR1 is MNHNS, CDR2 SASEGT, per germline. The ends lost 7 bases at V and 6 bases at J; junction bases unmatched: 10.

This clonotype came up many times. The chain couples TRBV2 to TRBJ1-5, with D perhaps matching TRBD1 (5 bases). CDR1 and CDR2 (germline): SNHLY, FYNNEI. The germline V and J ends were trimmed by 8 bases and 11 bases, with 10 bases remaining between them. This CDR3 is 10 amino acids long. CDR3 loop: CASGGVSQHF. In nucleotides, the CDR3 is TGTGCCAGCGGGGGGGTGTCCCAGCATTTT. The full variable domain, with the rest looked up from reference TRBV2 and TRBJ1-5, is EPEVTQTPSHQVTQMGQEVILRCVPISNHLYFYWYRQILGQKVEFLVSFYNNEISEKSEIFDDQFSVERPDGSNFTLKIRSTKLEDSAMYFCASGGVSQHFGDGTRLSIL.